Following are 7 T cell receptor beta chains from one sample sequenced in a study of blood T cell repertoires in COVID-19. The table came from immunoSEQ multiplex PCR; TCRdb's copy has only in-frame clones and leaves some out. The table includes 110,000 or so clones, just under 90% detected once. The sample taken for sequencing was peripheral blood. The receptors here all came from a human donor in a cohort sampled during active COVID-19.

The chain recombines TRBV24-1 with TRBJ2-7, with 12 bases lining up with TRBD1. This CDR3 contains 17 residues. The junction had 9 bases not matched to a gene; V was cut back by 7 bases and J by 0 bases. The V gene's germline CDR1 is KGHDR and CDR2 SFDVKD. CDR3: CATSRGGQGADSYEQYF. CDR3 sequence (DNA): TGTGCCACCAGCCGGGGGGGACAGGGGGCGGACTCCTACGAGCAGTACTTC.

V and J are TRBV18 and TRBJ1-6; a weak D match, TRBD1 (5 bases). This CDR3 has 14 residues. The V gene's germline CDR1 is KGHSH and CDR2 LQKENI. Trimming left V 3 bases short and J 5 bases short, with 8 bases between. The chain's CDR3 is CASSPDSDNSPLHF. CDR3 nucleotides: TGTGCCAGCTCACCTGACAGTGATAATTCACCCCTCCACTTT.

The table lists this clone with many counts. The V and J genes are TRBV4-1 and TRBJ2-7; 9 nucleotides match TRBD2. V shed 1 base, J shed 3 bases, and the junction held 4 bases outside the gene matches. Germline values: CDR1 MGHRA, CDR2 YSYEKL. This CDR3 region has 15 residues. CDR3 DNA: TGCGCCAGCAGCCAAGGGGCTAGCGGGATCTACGAGCAGTACTTC. It codes for CASSQGASGIYEQYF.

This CDR3 is CASSSPQGSYEQYF. For the CDR3, the DNA is TGCGCCAGCAGCTCCCCCCAGGGTTCCTACGAGCAGTACTTC. J is TRBJ2-7 and V is TRBV5-1; tentative D call: TRBD1 (5 bases). This CDR3 has 14 amino acids. Between the trimmed V and J ends, which lost 3 bases and 1 base, there was a span of 11 bases. The germline V gene has CDR1 SGHRS and CDR2 YFSETQ.

This clone was seen just once. This CDR3 is CAISGSTGFSEKLFF. In DNA form, the CDR3 reads TGTGCCATCAGTGGTTCGACAGGGTTTAGCGAAAAACTGTTTTTT. The V and J genes are TRBV10-3 and TRBJ1-4; 7 bases align to TRBD1. CDR1 and CDR2 (germline): ENHRY, SYGVKD. The CDR3 consists of 15 residues. Trimming cost V 4 bases and J 8 bases; bases outside gene matches: 10.

The V and J genes are TRBV5-1 and TRBJ2-7; D is perhaps TRBD2 (5 bases). The germline V and J ends were trimmed by 4 bases and 4 bases, with 12 bases remaining between them. Germline lookup yields CDR1 SGHRS and CDR2 YFSETQ. This CDR3 comprises 13 residues. The CDR3, as DNA: TGCGCCAGCAGCCTCCGGGAAGGGTACGAGCAGTACTTC. It yields the protein CASSLREGYEQYF.

J is TRBJ1-4 and V is TRBV14; the D gene is possibly TRBD1 (6 bases). The CDR3 totals 15 residues. Deletions cut 5 bases from V and 4 bases from J, with 14 bases between. Germline V gene lookup returns CDR1 SGHDN and CDR2 FVKESK. The CDR3: CASSSVQGFNEKLFF. The CDR3 DNA reads as TGTGCCAGCAGCAGCGTACAGGGTTTTAATGAAAAACTGTTTTTT.